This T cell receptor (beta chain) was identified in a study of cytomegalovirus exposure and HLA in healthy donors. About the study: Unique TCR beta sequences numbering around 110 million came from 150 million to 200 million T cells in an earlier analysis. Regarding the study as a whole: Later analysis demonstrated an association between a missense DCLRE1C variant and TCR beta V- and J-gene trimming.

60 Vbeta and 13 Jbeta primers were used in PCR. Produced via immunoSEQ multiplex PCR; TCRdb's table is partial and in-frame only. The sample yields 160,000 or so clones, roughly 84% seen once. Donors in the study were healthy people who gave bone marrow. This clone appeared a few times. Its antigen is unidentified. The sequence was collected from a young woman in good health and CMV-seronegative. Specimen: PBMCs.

The CDR3 spells CAWSVKTGSEQYF. The CDR3 DNA reads TGTGCCTGGAGTGTCAAGACAGGAAGCGAGCAGTACTTC. This chain connects TRBV30 to TRBJ2-7; a weak D match, TRBD1 (6 bases). Germline values: CDR1 GTSNPN, CDR2 SVGIG (reference sequence). This CDR3 is 13 amino acids long. Trimming shortened V by 0 bases and J by 6 bases, and 12 bases separated the two germline ends.